This record looks at one T cell receptor beta chain sequence and its context. Which antigen it targets is not known. The CDR3 goes from the cysteine to the phenylalanine over 14 residues. No DNA is listed. CDR1 and CDR2 were assigned from the germline V gene as SGHTA and FQGTGA. Each CD8+ T cell subset was flow-sorted in triplicate, with some 300,000 cells per subset placed directly into RLT lysis buffer. Peripheral blood mononuclear cells were isolated from buffy coats using standard density gradient centrifugation. Total RNA was extracted from sorted cells with an RNeasy Mini Kit. This entry belongs to a study of CXCR3-negative and CXCR3-positive naive CD8 T cells (dated by TCRdb to between 2018 and 2020). Describing the broader study: In total, approximately 150 million TRB reads were obtained, corresponding to roughly 1.5 +/- 0.3 million reads per library. Data from about 12 donors, pooled across two independent experiments, went into the diversity and physicochemical repertoire analyses. Naive subsets from about five donors and memory cells from 3 donors were included in the TRBV-TRBJ cluster analysis.

Paper-wide results and their limitations: Because surface CD5, which is linked to self-reactivity in mice, was comparable between the naive subsets, TCR interaction strength was also inferred from TRB CDR3 physicochemical properties. Both naive subsets had comparably high repertoire diversity, while memory CD8+ T cells had much lower repertoire diversity. Because CXCR3 expression was partially decreased after cryopreservation, freshly isolated PBMCs were used for most assays. Within the same donor, TRBV-TRBJ usage looked similar between naive CXCR3-negative and CXCR3-positive cells, but memory cells had distinct patterns.

The listed sequencing device is NextSeq 550. The Human TCR Profiling Kit (MiLaboratory) was used to make UMI-labeled 5' RACE TRB cDNA libraries. The full amount of extracted RNA was used for cDNA synthesis, and the full amount of resulting cDNA was used for PCR amplification. Libraries were prepared in parallel with an identical number of PCR cycles. In the authors' own workflow: With a requirement of at least two reads per UMI, MIGEC and MiXCR extracted about 56,000 +/- 9,600 unique UMI-labeled TRB cDNA molecules per library. On average, about 40,000 +/- 10,000 functional in-frame TRB CDR3 nucleotide clonotypes lacking stop codons were found per library. After each sample was downsampled to 5000 UMI-labeled TRB molecules, VDJtools was used to calculate diversity metrics such as normalized Shannon-Wiener and Chao1. VDJtools computed clonotype-size-weighted physicochemical properties of the central five CDR3 residues: interaction energy, strength, volume and Kidera factor 4. One entry per CDR3 protein sequence results from the TCRdb reprocessing of the reads, with DNA left out. The V and J calls were determined by TCRdb, not by the authors. This specimen's table enumerates some 38,000 distinct CDR3 sequences. The ten largest clones capture roughly 15% of the sample.

The chain is made from TRBV7-3 and TRBJ1-1; there is no DNA to check the TCRdb D call of TRBD1. The sequence was obtained from a human donor in good health. Some clones in this sample may be carry-over from other donors' samples. The sequenced sample was memory CD8+ T cells from blood. The cell subset or site label for this specimen denotes: conventional CD8+ memory T cells (TMEM), sorted as controls. The CDR3 has the sequence CASSLSGVNTEAFF.